The 7 T cell receptor beta chains given below trace back to one sample, sequenced in a study of blood T cells in healthy people across ages. Together with a sample-barcoded 5' primer, a J-beta primer mix was included in a second PCR lasting about 7 to 12 cycles. TCRdb redid the calling of the 5' RACE reads with MiXCR, one entry per CDR3 protein. The data hold more than 1,400,000 distinct CDR3 sequences, with 40% to 50% observed a single time. The sample comprised blood. The receptors shown here come from a young woman in good health.

V gene TRBV29-1 combines with J gene TRBJ2-4, with D tentatively TRBD2 (7 bases). The J call may be faulty, since TRBJ2-7 better matches the DNA end. Germline V gene sequence: CDR1 SQVTM, CDR2 ANQGSEA. This CDR3 has 13 amino acids. The CDR3 reads CSVLEGGGYEQYF. For the CDR3, the DNA is TGCAGCGTTCTTGAGGGAGGGGGCTACGAGCAGTACTTC.

This clonotype has a single count. Just one base apart from a much larger clone, this may be a read error. V usage is TRBV7-9 and J usage is TRBJ2-1, with D unresolved. Trimming removed 3 bases at V and 13 bases at J, with 10 bases between. The germline V gene has CDR1 SEHNR and CDR2 FQNEAQ (reference sequence). The CDR3 length is 11 residues. CDR3 sequence reads: CASSFFETQFF. CDR3 bases: TGTGCCAGCAGCTTTTTTGAGACCCAGTTCTTC.

CDR3 DNA: TGTGCCATCAATGAAGGGGGCGGCACAGATACGCAGTATTTT. This codes for CAINEGGGTDTQYF. J is TRBJ2-3 and V is TRBV10-3; 7 bases map to TRBD1. Trimming cost V 7 bases and J 1 base; bases outside gene matches: 5. Germline V lookup: CDR1 ENHRY, CDR2 SYGVKD. CDR3 length: 14 residues.

This clonotype occurred once. This chain joins TRBV6-5 and TRBJ2-7; perhaps TRBD2 as D (6 bases). CDR3 length: 18 amino acids. With 7 bases removed from V and 4 bases from J, the gap between germline ends came to 29 bases. CDR1 is MNHEY, CDR2 SVGAGI, per germline. Here the CDR3 DNA reads TGTGCCAGCATTTCTCCGGGTTTTGGTGGAGGGGATTATTACGAGCAGTACTTC. It encodes CASISPGFGGGDYYEQYF.

V is TRBV6-5 and J is TRBJ2-5; tentatively, D is TRBD2 (5 bases). Germline loops: CDR1 MNHEY, CDR2 SVGAGI. Trimming pared 2 bases from V and 2 bases from J, leaving 21 bases between. The CDR3 is 18 residues long. CDR3 loop: CASSYVSVGRIGQETQYF. CDR3 in DNA: TGTGCCAGCAGTTACGTTTCAGTTGGGAGAATAGGACAAGAGACCCAGTACTTC.

The V call is TRBV7-2, the J call TRBJ1-5; possible D gene TRBD1, 5 bases. Trimming took off 2 bases at V and 9 bases at J, with 11 bases between the two ends. CDR1 is SGHTA and CDR2 is FQGNSA in the germline V gene. This CDR3 spans 13 amino acids. This CDR3 is CASSLNTQGPQHF. CDR3 DNA sequence: TGTGCCAGCAGCTTAAATACTCAGGGGCCCCAGCATTTT.

This rearrangement joins TRBV12-3 or TRBV12-4 to TRBJ1-2; a possible D gene is TRBD1 (5 bases). The ends were cut back, 5 bases at V and 8 bases at J, with 18 bases in the middle. The CDR3 is 14 residues long. The CDR3 here is CASSDDAGTRGYTF. The CDR3 DNA is TGTGCCAGCAGTGACGATGCCGGGACGAGGGGCTACACCTTC.